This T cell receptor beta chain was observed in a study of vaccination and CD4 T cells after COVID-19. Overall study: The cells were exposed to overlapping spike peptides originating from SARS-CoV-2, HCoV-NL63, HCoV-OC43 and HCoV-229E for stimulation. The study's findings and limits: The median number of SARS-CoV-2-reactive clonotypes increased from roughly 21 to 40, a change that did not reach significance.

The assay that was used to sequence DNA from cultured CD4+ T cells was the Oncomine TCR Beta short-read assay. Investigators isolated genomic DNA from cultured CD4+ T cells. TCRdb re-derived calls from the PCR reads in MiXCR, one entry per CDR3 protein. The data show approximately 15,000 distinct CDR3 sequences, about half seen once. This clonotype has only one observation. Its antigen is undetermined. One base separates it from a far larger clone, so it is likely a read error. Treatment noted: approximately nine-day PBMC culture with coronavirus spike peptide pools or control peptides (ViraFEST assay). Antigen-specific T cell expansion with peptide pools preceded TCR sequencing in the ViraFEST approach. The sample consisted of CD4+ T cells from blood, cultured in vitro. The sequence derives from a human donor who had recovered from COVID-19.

CDR3 in amino acids: CASSLYGQGAGETRYF. DNA for the CDR3: TGCGCCAGCAGCTTATACGGACAGGGGGCGGGAGAGACCCGGTACTTC. The chain employs TRBV7-9 and TRBJ2-5, with 11 nucleotides matching TRBD1. CDR1 is SEHNR and CDR2 is FQNEAQ in the germline V gene (reference sequence). The CDR3 is 16 amino acids.